This TCR beta chain appears in the sequencing data of a study of blood T cell repertoires in COVID-19. Overall study: COVID-19 samples, acute and convalescent, were from the United States, Italy and Spain. PBMCs, B-cell-depleted T cells, or T cells were the source of the cDNA or gDNA that made up the material.

The CDR3 runs 11 residues. Germline V gives CDR1 DFQATT, CDR2 SNEGSKA (reference sequence). V shed 6 bases, J shed 12 bases, and the junction held 7 bases outside the gene matches. Per the authors' pipeline: Amplification from reference gene primers served as the basis for estimated nucleated cell counts. TCRdb's copy holds only in-frame clones and misses some; the assay was immunoSEQ multiplex PCR. The V and J calls and clone size come from that table; D and trimming were worked out from the DNA. The sample comprises about half a million clones, roughly 89% of which are singletons, and roughly 0.84% rests with the top ten. Seattle's cohort entered during active infection and was followed longitudinally.

Sequencing input: peripheral blood. The gene calls are TRBV20-1 and TRBJ1-1, with 10 positions matching TRBD1. The receptor's source is a man younger than 35 with COVID-19, enrolled during active disease. The CDR3 here is CSARPGQGTFF. In nucleotides, the CDR3 is TGCAGTGCCCGGCCGGGACAGGGGACTTTCTTT.